A selection of T cell receptor beta chains follows, all from one sample in a study of blood T cell repertoires in COVID-19. Profiled with immunoSEQ multiplex PCR; TCRdb holds only in-frame clones, not every one. The table lists over 80,000 clones, about 80% of them singletons. The sequenced sample consisted of peripheral blood. The receptors were sampled from a woman between 45 and 60 years old with acute or convalescent COVID-19. The CDR3 runs from the conserved cysteine through the conserved F or W. The D gene is left open where the match is weak. Expanded clones get a size class; other rows say once, few or many, or leave the size out.

clone size,V gene,D gene,J gene,CDR3 DNA,CDR3 protein
once,TRBV10-3,.,TRBJ2-5,TGTGCCATCAGTGAGTCTAGCCCAGGGGAGACCCAGTACTTC,CAISESSPGETQYF
.,TRBV5-5,.,TRBJ1-3,TGTGCCAGCAACTTTCAGGGGAGTCGGTCTGGAAACACCATATATTTT,CASNFQGSRSGNTIYF
once,TRBV28,.,TRBJ2-3,TGTGCCAGCCTGGGGGGGCCCAGCACAGATACGCAGTATTTT,CASLGGPSTDTQYF
.,TRBV27,.,TRBJ2-2,TGTGCCAGCAGTGAAGCGGGTTACACCGGGGAGCTGTTTTTT,CASSEAGYTGELFF
.,TRBV6-1,.,TRBJ2-7,TGTGCCAGCAGTGAGGCTGGCACCTACGAGCAGTACTTC,CASSEAGTYEQYF
.,TRBV2,.,TRBJ2-4,TGTGCCAGCAGGGGACCGGACTACCCGAAAAACATTCAGTACTTC,CASRGPDYPKNIQYF
.,TRBV4-3,.,TRBJ1-2,TGCGCCAGCAGCCAAGATCGGGGGACGGATGGCTACACCTTC,CASSQDRGTDGYTF
.,TRBV11-1,TRBD1,TRBJ1-1,TGTGCCAGCAGCCTTAGGCGACAGGGAGTCACTGAAGCTTTCTTT,CASSLRRQGVTEAFF
.,TRBV2,.,TRBJ1-2,TGTGCCAGCAGTATAGGGACACCCGGGTCCTATGGCTACACCTTC,CASSIGTPGSYGYTF
.,TRBV28,.,TRBJ1-1,TGTGCCAGCAGTCCACCTGGGACTGCGGGGTCGGTCCTAGCTTTCTTT,CASSPPGTAGSVLAFF
.,TRBV7-9,.,TRBJ2-5,TGTGCCAGCAGCCCCGGGGCGGGATTAGAAATGACCCAGTACTTC,CASSPGAGLEMTQYF
.,TRBV27,.,TRBJ2-1,TGTGCCAGCAGTCCGAGTTGGAGCTCCTACAATGAGCAGTTCTTC,CASSPSWSSYNEQFF
.,TRBV11-2,.,TRBJ2-5,TGTGCCAGCAGCTTACAGGGTTCGAGGTACCAAGAGACCCAGTACTTC,CASSLQGSRYQETQYF
.,TRBV7-8,.,TRBJ1-5,TGTGCCAGCAGCTTAAACAGGGATCAGCCCCAGCATTTT,CASSLNRDQPQHF
.,TRBV9,TRBD2,TRBJ2-5,TGTGCCAGCAGCGTAGGAGTTCAAGCGGGGGGACTACAGGAGACCCAGTACTTC,CASSVGVQAGGLQETQYF
.,TRBV9,TRBD2,TRBJ2-5,TGTGCCAGCAGCGTTCTAGCGGGGGGTGTCGAGACCCAGTACTTC,CASSVLAGGVETQYF
.,TRBV6-5,TRBD1,TRBJ2-7,TGTGCCAGCAGTTACACCCGAGGACAGGGGGCCTACGAGCAGTACTTC,CASSYTRGQGAYEQYF
.,TRBV5-1,.,TRBJ1-2,.,CASSLAISGQGAEGRYGYTF
few,TRBV7-3,.,TRBJ2-3,TGTGCCAGCAGCTTAAAATACACAGATACGCAGTATTTT,CASSLKYTDTQYF
few,TRBV6-5,TRBD1,TRBJ1-2,TGTGCCAGCAGTAAAACCAGGGGGCAGAGCTATGGCTACACCTTC,CASSKTRGQSYGYTF